This is a list of T cell receptor beta chains from one sample in a study of blood T cells in healthy people across ages. TCRdb re-derived calls from the 5' RACE reads in MiXCR, one entry per CDR3 protein. The sample yields about 1.6 million distinct CDR3 sequences, roughly 32% seen once. The sample was blood. These receptors all stem from a woman aged 25-40 years in good health. CDR3s include the opening cysteine and the closing phenylalanine or tryptophan. The order of the fields is D gene, CDR3 length, J gene, V gene, clone size, CDR3 protein, CDR3 DNA. A D gene is named only where the DNA matches it firmly. A clone size is listed for some rows: how often the clone was seen (once, few, many), or a class if it is expanded.

>TRBD2|12|TRBJ2-7|TRBV29-1|many
CSVQRGAYEQYF
TGCAGCGTTCAGCGGGGCGCCTACGAGCAGTACTTC
>.|16|TRBJ2-7|TRBV6-1|.
CASSEAKGIGSGEQYF
TGTGCCAGCAGTGAAGCGAAGGGTATTGGTTCGGGCGAGCAGTACTTC
>TRBD2|15|TRBJ2-7|TRBV10-3|many
CAISESRESSYEQYF
TGTGCCATCAGTGAGTCGCGGGAGAGCTCCTACGAGCAGTACTTC
>TRBD2|15|TRBJ2-5|TRBV25-1|.
CASSVAGVSYNEQYF
TGTGCCAGCAGTGTAGCGGGAGTAAGCTACAATGAGCAGTACTTC
>.|17|TRBJ2-7|TRBV12-3/TRBV12-4|.
CASSLRHGGTSSYEQYF
TGTGCCAGCAGTTTACGTCACGGCGGGACCTCTTCCTACGAGCAGTACTTC
>.|14|TRBJ1-1|TRBV6-2/TRBV6-3|few
CASSYKGGDGEAFF
TGTGCCAGCAGTTACAAGGGCGGGGACGGGGAAGCTTTCTTT
>.|15|TRBJ2-1|TRBV20-1|few
CSATPWQGIYNEQFF
TGCAGTGCCACACCTTGGCAGGGGATCTACAATGAGCAGTTCTTC
>.|15|TRBJ1-4|TRBV6-6|.
CASSYPPGEGEKLFF
TGTGCCAGCAGTTACCCCCCCGGGGAAGGTGAAAAACTGTTTTTT
>.|16|TRBJ1-4|TRBV4-1|.
CASSQGQGGANEKLFF
TGCGCCAGCAGCCAGGGTCAAGGGGGAGCTAATGAAAAACTGTTTTTT
>TRBD2|15|TRBJ2-5|TRBV5-1|.
CASKASGVYQETQYF
TGCGCCAGCAAAGCTAGCGGGGTGTACCAAGAGACCCAGTACTTC
>.|14|TRBJ2-1|TRBV11-2|.
CASSSRVQYNEQFF
TGTGCCAGCAGCTCTAGGGTGCAGTACAATGAGCAGTTCTTC
>.|14|TRBJ1-2|TRBV7-9|.
CASTLGRANYGYTF
TGTGCCAGCACCCTGGGCAGGGCTAACTATGGCTACACCTTC
>TRBD1|11|TRBJ2-3|TRBV20-1|few
CSAQGADTQYF
TGCAGTGCTCAGGGGGCGGATACGCAGTATTTT
>TRBD2|16|TRBJ2-7|TRBV29-1|.
CSVEEGGLVGAYEQYF
TGCAGCGTTGAAGAAGGAGGACTAGTGGGAGCGTACGAGCAGTACTTC
>.|13|TRBJ2-7|TRBV3-1|.
CASGNGFSYEQYF
TGTGCCAGCGGAAACGGGTTCTCCTACGAGCAGTACTTC
>TRBD2|15|TRBJ2-3|TRBV11-2|.
CAGSLLAGPTDTQYF
TGTGCCGGCAGCTTACTAGCGGGTCCCACAGATACGCAGTATTTT
>TRBD1|15|TRBJ1-6|TRBV5-1|.
CASSVDRGINSPLHF
TGCGCCAGCAGCGTGGACAGGGGTATTAATTCACCCCTCCACTTT
>.|16|TRBJ2-7|TRBV4-2|many
CASSQELYGPSYEQYF
TGTGCCAGCAGCCAAGAACTATACGGCCCGTCCTACGAGCAGTACTTC
>.|16|TRBJ1-2|TRBV7-2|few
CASSLASRDTFSGYTF
TGTGCCAGCAGCTTGGCGTCCCGGGACACCTTTAGTGGCTACACCTTC
>TRBD1|16|TRBJ2-3|TRBV5-1|.
CASSAKTGSVVDTQYF
TGCGCCAGCAGCGCGAAGACAGGGTCCGTCGTAGATACGCAGTATTTT
>TRBD1|16|TRBJ2-1|TRBV2|.
CASSPQVTGQGNEQFF
TGTGCCAGCAGCCCGCAGGTTACGGGACAGGGAAATGAGCAGTTCTTC
>TRBD2|14|TRBJ2-5|TRBV20-1|few
CSASTGGTLGEQYF
TGCAGTGCCTCAACCGGGGGGACCCTAGGAGAGCAGTACTTC
>TRBD1|15|TRBJ2-5|TRBV5-1|few
CASSPQDRALKTQYF
TGCGCCAGCAGCCCCCAGGACAGGGCTTTAAAGACCCAGTACTTC
>.|15|TRBJ1-5|TRBV28|.
CASSPPRLGNQPQHF
TGTGCCAGCAGTCCGCCTAGATTGGGCAATCAGCCCCAGCATTTT
>TRBD2|16|TRBJ2-1|TRBV6-6|.
CASRGLAGGGGNERFF
TGTGCCAGCAGAGGCCTAGCGGGGGGAGGGGGCAATGAGCGGTTCTTC
>.|16|TRBJ1-1|TRBV4-1|few
CASSLTDPGRNTEAFF
TGCGCCAGCAGCCTCACGGACCCCGGGAGGAACACTGAAGCTTTCTTT
>.|15|TRBJ1-5|TRBV20-1|.
CSAQTLARSNQPQHF
TGCAGTGCTCAGACCCTCGCGAGGTCCAATCAGCCCCAGCATTTT
>TRBD2|17|TRBJ2-4|TRBV28|few
CASTEMGRARLQNIQYF
TGTGCCAGCACGGAGATGGGGAGGGCCCGGCTGCAAAACATTCAGTACTTC
>.|15|TRBJ2-3|TRBV6-5|.
CASGEVVGGTDTQYF
TGTGCCAGCGGGGAAGTAGTGGGGGGCACAGATACGCAGTATTTT
>.|17|TRBJ2-1|TRBV3-1|.
CASSPGGTLYAYSEQFF
TGTGCCAGCAGCCCTGGGGGGACCCTCTACGCGTACAGTGAGCAGTTCTTC
>.|15|TRBJ2-7|TRBV6-1|.
CASSTNKGRSYEQYF
TGTGCCAGCAGCACCAACAAAGGCCGCTCCTACGAGCAGTACTTC
>TRBD1|14|TRBJ1-2|TRBV20-1|.
CSASRTGGPYGYTF
TGCAGTGCTAGTAGGACAGGGGGACCTTATGGCTACACCTTC
>.|19|TRBJ1-5|TRBV4-1|.
CVSSQDRAETASINQPQHF
TGCGTCAGCAGCCAGGATCGTGCTGAGACTGCTTCGATTAATCAGCCCCAGCATTTT
>TRBD2|17|TRBJ2-5|TRBV20-1|.
CSTSGGTSGRAQETQYF
TGCAGTACTAGTGGGGGGACTAGCGGGAGGGCCCAAGAGACCCAGTACTTC
>.|12|TRBJ2-1|TRBV6-1|.
CASTGTNNEQFF
TGTGCCAGCACCGGGACCAACAATGAGCAGTTCTTC
>TRBD1|14|TRBJ2-7|TRBV7-2|few
CASSFTTGTYEQYF
TGTGCCAGCAGCTTCACGACAGGGACCTACGAGCAGTACTTC
>.|13|TRBJ2-7|TRBV20-1|few
CSAPRPISYEQYF
TGCAGTGCCCCGAGGCCCATCTCCTACGAGCAGTACTTC
>.|15|TRBJ2-7|TRBV3-1|.
CASSQAASASYEQYF
TGTGCCAGCAGCCAAGCGGCTAGCGCTTCCTACGAGCAGTACTTC
>.|16|TRBJ1-6|TRBV4-2|few
CASSQEFRQLNSPLHF
TGTGCCAGCAGCCAAGAATTTCGGCAGCTAAATTCACCCCTCCACTTT
>TRBD1|14|TRBJ1-6|TRBV5-1|few
CASSLQGVDSPLHF
TGCGCCAGCAGCTTGCAGGGGGTTGATTCACCCCTCCACTTT
>.|16|TRBJ2-5|TRBV7-8|.
CASSLARGVHQETQYF
TGTGCCAGCAGCTTAGCGAGGGGGGTCCATCAAGAGACCCAGTACTTC
>.|14|TRBJ1-6|TRBV9|few
CASSSMDQNSPLHF
TGTGCCAGCAGCTCAATGGACCAAAATTCACCCCTCCACTTT
>.|14|TRBJ2-5|TRBV7-2|.
CASSIVVGGETQYF
TGTGCCAGCAGCATAGTAGTGGGCGGGGAGACCCAGTACTTC
>TRBD1|13|TRBJ1-2|TRBV20-1|few
CSAQTGTGYGYTF
TGCAGTGCGCAAACCGGGACAGGGTATGGCTACACCTTC
>TRBD2|15|TRBJ2-1|TRBV20-1|.
CSASPGGLVENEQFF
TGCAGTGCTAGCCCCGGGGGACTAGTGGAGAATGAGCAGTTCTTC
>TRBD2|22|TRBJ2-3|TRBV4-1|once
CASNQDQTRLAGGQRDTDTQYF
TGCGCCAGCAACCAAGACCAGACACGACTAGCGGGGGGGCAGAGAGATACAGATACGCAGTATTTT
>TRBD2|14|TRBJ2-1|TRBV20-1|.
CSARRSSGHNEQFF
TGCAGTGCTAGGAGGTCTAGCGGACACAATGAGCAGTTCTTC
>TRBD1|16|TRBJ1-6|TRBV4-2|many
CASSFTRGQGNSPLHF
TGTGCCAGCAGCTTCACCCGAGGACAGGGTAATTCACCCCTCCACTTT
>TRBD2|14|TRBJ2-7|TRBV20-1|.
CSAARTSGYNEQYF
TGCAGTGCTGCTCGGACTAGCGGATACAATGAGCAGTACTTC
>.|14|TRBJ1-5|TRBV12-3/TRBV12-4|.
CASSCMDANQPQHF
TGTGCCAGCAGTTGTATGGACGCTAATCAGCCCCAGCATTTT
>.|14|TRBJ2-7|TRBV4-1|.
CASSQEWQSYEQYF
TGCGCCAGCAGCCAAGAATGGCAGAGCTACGAGCAGTACTTC
>TRBD2|14|TRBJ2-3|TRBV5-1|.
CASNARGDADTQYF
TGCGCCAGCAACGCCCGGGGGGACGCAGATACGCAGTATTTT
>TRBD1|15|TRBJ2-3|TRBV6-5|.
CASSLGQVNIDTQYF
TGTGCCAGCAGCCTGGGACAGGTGAACATAGATACGCAGTATTTT
>.|12|TRBJ2-7|TRBV12-3/TRBV12-4|.
CASSLSQGEQYF
TGTGCCAGCAGTTTAAGTCAGGGGGAGCAGTACTTC
>.|16|TRBJ1-5|TRBV5-5|.
CASSQDSPTYNQPQHF
TGTGCCAGCAGCCAGGACTCGCCAACTTATAATCAGCCCCAGCATTTT
>.|9|TRBJ2-1|TRBV20-1|.
CSATSKQFF
TGCAGTGCTACCAGTAAGCAGTTCTTC